This T cell receptor beta chain derives from a study of T cell changes during pregnancy in multiple sclerosis. The CDR3 spans 14 residues. Germline assignment: CDR1 SGHAT and CDR2 FQNNGV. Trimming removed 3 bases at V and 9 bases at J, with 15 bases between. Assay: immunoSEQ multiplex PCR; the TCRdb copy retains only in-frame clones and omits some. This table has fewer than 90,000 clones, roughly 95% appearing once. The chain has TRBV11-2 and TRBJ2-1, with TRBD2 as a possible D gene (6 bases). The specimen was peripheral blood, collected in the third trimester of pregnancy. This TCR was sampled from a female donor in good health, enrolled as a control in a pregnancy study. The CDR3 here is CASSFWGRSGEQFF. In nucleotides, the CDR3 is TGTGCCAGCAGCTTCTGGGGGAGGTCAGGTGAGCAGTTCTTC.